This TCR beta chain was documented in a study of cytomegalovirus exposure and HLA in healthy donors. Overall study findings and caveats: Reportedly, cytomegalovirus status was diagnosed with high sensitivity and specificity. The study found most TCR sequences rare, yet found some public TCRs in many donors.

Only in-frame clones appear in the TCRdb table, and some are missing; sequencing was by immunoSEQ multiplex PCR. The sample shows some 140,000 clones, roughly 86% of them seen only once. Germline-derived CDR1 and CDR2 are SGHVS and FQNEAQ. The trim removed 5 bases at V and 0 bases at J, leaving 3 bases unmatched. CDR3 length: 15 amino acids. This clone showed up just once. Its antigen remains unidentified. Sequenced: PBMCs. The TCR originated in a human donor in good health. The chain couples TRBV7-8 to TRBJ1-5; 8 positions agree with TRBD1. CDR3 amino acids: CASSPGQVSNQPQHF. CDR3 nucleotide sequence: TGTGCCAGCAGCCCGGGACAGGTTAGCAATCAGCCCCAGCATTTT.